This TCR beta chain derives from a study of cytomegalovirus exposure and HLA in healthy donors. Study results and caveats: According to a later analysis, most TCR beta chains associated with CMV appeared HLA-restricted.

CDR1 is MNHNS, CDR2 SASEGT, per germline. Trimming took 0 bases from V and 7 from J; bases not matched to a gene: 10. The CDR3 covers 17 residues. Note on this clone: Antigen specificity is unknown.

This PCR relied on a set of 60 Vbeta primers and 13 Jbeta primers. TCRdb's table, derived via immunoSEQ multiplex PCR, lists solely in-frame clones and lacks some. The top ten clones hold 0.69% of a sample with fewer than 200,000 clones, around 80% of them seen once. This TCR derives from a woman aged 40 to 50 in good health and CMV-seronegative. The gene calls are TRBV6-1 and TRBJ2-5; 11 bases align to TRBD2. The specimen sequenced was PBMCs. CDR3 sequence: CASSEALRLAGGGTQYF. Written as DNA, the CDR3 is TGTGCCAGCAGTGAAGCGCTTCGGCTAGCGGGGGGTGGGACCCAGTACTTC.